This TCR beta chain came from a study of CD8 T cells in Susac syndrome. RNA amounts of 0.5 to 1 ug underwent reverse transcription with random hexamers. Amplification of TCR beta CDR3 used immunoSEQ multiplex PCR across 54 Vbeta and 13 Jbeta. Each CDR3 protein is one row after TCRdb ran MiXCR on the immunoSEQ multiplex PCR reads. The sample gives 150,000 to 200,000 distinct CDR3 sequences, about 95% of which show up once; 0.085% to 0.13% is in the top ten. With 2 bases clipped from V and 12 bases from J, the junction kept 9 bases outside the gene matches. This CDR3 has 13 residues. CDR1 is GTSNPN, CDR2 SVGIG, per germline (reference sequence). The CD8+ and CD4+ T cells were negatively isolated, with the TEMRA cells enriched by FACS.

Source material: CD4+ T cells from PBMCs. V and J are TRBV30 and TRBJ1-5; 8 bases match TRBD1. The sequence derives from a human donor in good health. The CDR3 loop reads CAWSLIRTGLQHF. The CDR3 nucleotides are TGTGCCTGGAGTTTAATCCGGACAGGGCTCCAGCATTTT.